This TCR beta chain was observed in a study of CD8+ T cells in alopecia areata. Study findings and constraints: Within the top 100, expanded CD8+ clones significantly decreased with tofacitinib, as did scalp clonality. A single nonresponder leaves the baseline CD8+ expansion link to response uncertain.

Regarding treatment: oral pan-JAK inhibitor, 5-10 mg twice daily. Starting from PBMCs, sorting isolated CD4+ and CD8+ T cells. The V end was cut by 1 base, the J end by 2 bases, with 11 bases between. The CDR3 length is 15 residues. Germline CDR1 reads LNHNV; CDR2 reads YYDKDF (reference sequence). For this clone: Its antigen is not identified.

Isolated RNA was reverse transcribed into cDNA used as the sequencing template. Produced via immunoSEQ multiplex PCR; TCRdb's table is partial and in-frame only. This sample has roughly 190,000 clones, with around three fifths found just once. The chain employs TRBV15 and TRBJ2-5; tentative D call: TRBD1 (6 bases). Sequenced material: CD4+ T cells sorted from blood, taken at week 24, from a patient treated with tofacitinib. The receptor's source is a human donor with alopecia areata. CDR3 nucleotides: TGTGCCACCAGCAGAGCGACAGGATCTCAAGAGACCCAGTACTTC. This sequence encodes CATSRATGSQETQYF.